This TCR beta chain originates from a study of blood T cell repertoires in COVID-19. Study-wide background: The United States, Italy and Spain were the sources of the acute and convalescent COVID-19 samples. Sample material is recorded as cDNA or gDNA derived from T cells, B-cell-depleted T cells, or PBMCs.

The CDR3 spans 14 residues. The V gene's germline CDR1 is MNHEY and CDR2 SVGEGT. Trimming took 0 bases from V and 5 from J, leaving 10 bases between them. Per the authors' pipeline: Estimation of nucleated cell counts relied on the amplification of reference gene primers. Profiled with immunoSEQ multiplex PCR; TCRdb holds only in-frame clones, not every one. The V and J calls and the clone size are those of that table, but D and trimming were determined from the DNA. Of about 57,000 clones detected, 82% appear once; the ten largest clones hold around a fifth. The gene calls are TRBV6-2 or TRBV6-3 and TRBJ2-5; D gene uncertain. Sequenced input: peripheral blood. The TCR comes from a woman aged 55-70 years with acute or convalescent COVID-19. The CDR3 region has the DNA TGTGCCAGCAGTTACTCTTCCAGATATGAGACCCAGTACTTC. It yields the protein CASSYSSRYETQYF.